The clone carrying this TCR beta chain occurred once. What it binds is not known. Data came from immunoSEQ multiplex PCR; TCRdb stores just in-frame clones and leaves some out. This sample has 50,000 or so clones, with about 83% found just once. CDR3 length: 16 amino acids. Germline-derived CDR1 and CDR2 are WNHNN and SYGVQD (reference sequence). J lost 1 base, V lost 8 bases, and 13 bases had no gene match. Single viable CD3+CD4+CD8-CD45RO+ cells were sorted as the memory CD4+ T cells. Serum IgG to CMV pp150, pp28, p38 and p52 defined serostatus. This entry is derived from a study of memory CD4+ T cells and cytomegalovirus serostatus. Study context: Donors were healthy Belgian adults, 10 or so CMV seropositive and 20 to 25 seronegative. Broader study findings: CMV serostatus prediction reached median AUC approximately 0.95, or 0.91 with US-trained model. CD4+ memory repertoires contained 67 of 164 reported CMV TCRbeta sequences.

The TCR originated in an adult in good health and CMV-seropositive. The sample comprised memory CD4+ T cells from blood. The J gene is TRBJ2-5, the V gene TRBV10-1; TRBD2 aligns across 7 bases. The CDR3: CASDIGGGRVQETQYF. CDR3 nucleotides: TGCGCCAGCGATATTGGGGGAGGGAGAGTCCAAGAGACCCAGTACTTC.